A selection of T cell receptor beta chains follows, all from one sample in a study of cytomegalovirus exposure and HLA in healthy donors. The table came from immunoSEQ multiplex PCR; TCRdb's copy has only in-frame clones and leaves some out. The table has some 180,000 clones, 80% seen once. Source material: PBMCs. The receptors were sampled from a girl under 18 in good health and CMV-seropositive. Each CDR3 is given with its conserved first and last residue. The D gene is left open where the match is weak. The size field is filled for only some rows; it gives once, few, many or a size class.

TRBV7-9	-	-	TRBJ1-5	TGTGCCAGCAGCCAAGGGACGGGGGGCAATCAGCCCCAGCATTTT	CASSQGTGGNQPQHF
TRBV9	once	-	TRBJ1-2	TGTGCCAGCAGCGAACAGAAAAATAACTATGGCTACACCTTC	CASSEQKNNYGYTF
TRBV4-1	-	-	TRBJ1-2	TGCGCCAGCGGCTTGCCAGGGCTTGACTATGGCTACACCTTC	CASGLPGLDYGYTF
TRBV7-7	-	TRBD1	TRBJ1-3	TGTGCCAGCAGCATCGGACAGGGGGCTGGAAACACCATATATTTT	CASSIGQGAGNTIYF
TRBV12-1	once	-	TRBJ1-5	TGTGCCAGCAGCTTTGTGGAGGGAAGCTTCTGGTCTCAAAATAGCAATCAGCCCCAGCATTTT	CASSFVEGSFWSQNSNQPQHF
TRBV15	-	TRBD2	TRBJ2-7	TGTGCCACCAGCAGGGGTGAACTAGCGGGAGTGTCTCACGAGCAGTACTTC	CATSRGELAGVSHEQYF
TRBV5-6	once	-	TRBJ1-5	TGTGCCAGCAGCTTGGCAACTAGTCAGCCCCAGCATTTT	CASSLATSQPQHF
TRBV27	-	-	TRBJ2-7	TGTGCCAGCAGTTTACTAGGACAGTCCTACGAGCAGTACTTC	CASSLLGQSYEQYF
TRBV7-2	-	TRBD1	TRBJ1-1	TGTGCCAGCAGCCCCCGGACAGGCTGGAACACTGAAGCTTTCTTT	CASSPRTGWNTEAFF
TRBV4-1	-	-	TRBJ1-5	TGCGCCAGCAGCCAAGAGGGGCGGGGAGGCAATCAGCCCCAGCATTTT	CASSQEGRGGNQPQHF
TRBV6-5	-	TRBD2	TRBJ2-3	TGTGCCAGCAGTTACTCGGCTAGCGGGAGCACAGATACGCAGTATTTT	CASSYSASGSTDTQYF
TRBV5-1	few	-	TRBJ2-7	TGCGCCAGCAGCTTAAGACAGAGCTACGAGCAGTACTTC	CASSLRQSYEQYF
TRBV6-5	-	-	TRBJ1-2	TGTGCCAGCAGTTACTCGGCGGGGTTGTATGGCTACACCTTC	CASSYSAGLYGYTF
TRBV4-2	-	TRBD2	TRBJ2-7	TGTGCCAGCAGCCAAGCTAGCGGCAACGGCCACGAGCAGTACTTC	CASSQASGNGHEQYF
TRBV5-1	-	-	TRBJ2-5	TGCGCCAGCATCCAGGGTGGGGCAGGGGACGAGACCCAGTACTTC	CASIQGGAGDETQYF
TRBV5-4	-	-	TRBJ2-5	TGTGCCAGCGGTCGGGCAGGGAACCAAGAGACCCAGTACTTC	CASGRAGNQETQYF
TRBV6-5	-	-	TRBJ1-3	TGTGCCAGCAGTTACCGGATATATGGGCCTGGAAACACCATATATTTT	CASSYRIYGPGNTIYF
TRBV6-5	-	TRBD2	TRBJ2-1	TGTGCCAGCAGTTACGGCACTAGCGGGCCCGGGGATGAGCAGTTCTTC	CASSYGTSGPGDEQFF
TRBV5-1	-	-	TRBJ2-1	TGCGCCAGCAGCTCCCTCAATGAGCAGTTCTTC	CASSSLNEQFF
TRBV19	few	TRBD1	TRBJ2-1	TGTGCCAGTAGTAACACAGGGGGCCTCGGCAATGAGCAGTTCTTC	CASSNTGGLGNEQFF
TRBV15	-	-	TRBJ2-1	TGTGCCACCAGCAGAGGAGGGTGGAATGAGCAGTTCTTC	CATSRGGWNEQFF
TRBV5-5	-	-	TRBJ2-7	TGTGCCAGCAGCTTGGGGCAGACACTTTCCTACGAGCAGTACTTC	CASSLGQTLSYEQYF
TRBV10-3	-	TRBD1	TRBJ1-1	TGTGCCATCAGCTCACCAGGGGGGCTAGAAGCTTTCTTT	CAISSPGGLEAFF
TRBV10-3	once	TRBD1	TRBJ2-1	TGTGCCATCAGTGGTAACAGGGGGGACTGGGATGAGCAGTTCTTC	CAISGNRGDWDEQFF
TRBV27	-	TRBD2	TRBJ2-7	TGTGCCAGCAGTTTGGGGGGGACCTACGAGCAGTACTTC	CASSLGGTYEQYF
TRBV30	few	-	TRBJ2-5	TGTGCCGGGCGAGAGGCAGGGCCCGAAGAGACCCAGTACTTC	CAGREAGPEETQYF
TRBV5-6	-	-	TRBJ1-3	TGTGCCAGCAGCTTTAGGGGAAGAAACACCATATATTTT	CASSFRGRNTIYF
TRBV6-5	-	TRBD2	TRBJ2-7	TGTGCCAGTGGGACTAGCGGGTCCTACGAGCAGTACTTC	CASGTSGSYEQYF
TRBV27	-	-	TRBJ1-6	TGTGCCAGCTCCTCCGGCCGGACCCTTGGGAGAAATTCACCCCTCCACTTT	CASSSGRTLGRNSPLHF
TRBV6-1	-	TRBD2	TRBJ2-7	TGTGCCAGCAGTGACCCTGGACTAGCGGGAGAGGGGTACGAGCAGTACTTC	CASSDPGLAGEGYEQYF
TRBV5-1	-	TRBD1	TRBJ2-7	TGCGCCAGCCGTTCCGCCGGGACAGGGGACCACGAGCAGTACTTC	CASRSAGTGDHEQYF